This TCR beta chain was retrieved from a study of blood T cell repertoires in COVID-19. On the study more broadly: Some COVID-19 samples were acute and others convalescent; all came from the United States, Italy and Spain.

Germline V gene sequence: CDR1 SGHAT, CDR2 FQNNGV. The CDR3 runs 17 residues. The trim removed 1 base at V and 0 bases at J, leaving 3 bases unmatched. Generated by immunoSEQ multiplex PCR, the TCRdb table keeps only in-frame clones and is missing some. This sample has 120,000 to 150,000 clones, with about 83% found just once. The sequencing sample was made of peripheral blood. The receptor's source is a woman in her thirties or forties with acute or convalescent COVID-19. The V gene is TRBV11-2, the J gene TRBJ2-3; 11 bases match TRBD2. CDR3 bases: TGTGCCAGCAGCTTAGTGCGACTAGCGGGGAGCACAGATACGCAGTATTTT. Amino acids: CASSLVRLAGSTDTQYF.